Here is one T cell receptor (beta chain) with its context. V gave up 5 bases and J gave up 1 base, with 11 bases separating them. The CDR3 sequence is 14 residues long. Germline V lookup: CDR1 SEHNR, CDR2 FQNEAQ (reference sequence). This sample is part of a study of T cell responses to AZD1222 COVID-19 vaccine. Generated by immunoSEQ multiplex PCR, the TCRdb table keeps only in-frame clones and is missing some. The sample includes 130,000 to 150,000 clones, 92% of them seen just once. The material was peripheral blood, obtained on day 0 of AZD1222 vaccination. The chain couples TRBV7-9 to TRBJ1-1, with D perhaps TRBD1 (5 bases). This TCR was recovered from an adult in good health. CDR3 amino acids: CASSQGVGNTEAFF. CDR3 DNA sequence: TGTGCCAGCAGCCAGGGAGTGGGGAACACTGAAGCTTTCTTT.